This TCR beta chain derives from a study of CDR3 diversity in severe acne. The CDR3 is made up of 13 amino acids. Germline V gene lookup returns CDR1 KGHDR and CDR2 SFDVKD. The J segment lost 8 bases and the V segment lost 3 bases, leaving 5 bases of the junction unmatched. Many counts were recorded for this clonotype. MiXCR, run by TCRdb on the PCR reads, gives a single entry per CDR3 protein. The sample lists around 85,000 distinct CDR3 sequences; under 55% were seen once. The sequencing sample was made of blood. The genes are TRBV24-1 and TRBJ2-7; 8 bases agree with TRBD1. This TCR derives from a male donor with severe acne vulgaris. The CDR3 region is CATSDLGQGKQYF. The CDR3 nucleotides are TGTGCCACCAGTGATCTCGGACAGGGTAAGCAGTACTTC.